This entry is about one T cell receptor beta chain. For TCRbeta, the library was prepared with unique molecular identifiers. A single record per CDR3 protein comes from TCRdb applying MiXCR to the PCR reads. The table records approximately 400,000 distinct CDR3 sequences, roughly a tenth of them present only once. The data stem from a study of T-cell reconstitution after alpha-beta-depleted transplantation in children. This CDR3 has 15 amino acids. The V end was cut by 6 bases, the J end by 0 bases, with 12 bases between. Germline V gene lookup returns CDR1 LNHDA and CDR2 SQIVND (reference sequence). The chain links TRBV19 to TRBJ2-1; D is unclear. The sequence was obtained from a human donor who donated a stem cell graft to a child with acute myeloid leukemia. The specimen comprised PBMCs from the stem cell graft donor, sampled from the stem cell graft. CDR3 loop: CASRNLGISYNEQFF. The CDR3 region has the DNA TGTGCCAGTAGGAACCTAGGGATCTCCTACAATGAGCAGTTCTTC.